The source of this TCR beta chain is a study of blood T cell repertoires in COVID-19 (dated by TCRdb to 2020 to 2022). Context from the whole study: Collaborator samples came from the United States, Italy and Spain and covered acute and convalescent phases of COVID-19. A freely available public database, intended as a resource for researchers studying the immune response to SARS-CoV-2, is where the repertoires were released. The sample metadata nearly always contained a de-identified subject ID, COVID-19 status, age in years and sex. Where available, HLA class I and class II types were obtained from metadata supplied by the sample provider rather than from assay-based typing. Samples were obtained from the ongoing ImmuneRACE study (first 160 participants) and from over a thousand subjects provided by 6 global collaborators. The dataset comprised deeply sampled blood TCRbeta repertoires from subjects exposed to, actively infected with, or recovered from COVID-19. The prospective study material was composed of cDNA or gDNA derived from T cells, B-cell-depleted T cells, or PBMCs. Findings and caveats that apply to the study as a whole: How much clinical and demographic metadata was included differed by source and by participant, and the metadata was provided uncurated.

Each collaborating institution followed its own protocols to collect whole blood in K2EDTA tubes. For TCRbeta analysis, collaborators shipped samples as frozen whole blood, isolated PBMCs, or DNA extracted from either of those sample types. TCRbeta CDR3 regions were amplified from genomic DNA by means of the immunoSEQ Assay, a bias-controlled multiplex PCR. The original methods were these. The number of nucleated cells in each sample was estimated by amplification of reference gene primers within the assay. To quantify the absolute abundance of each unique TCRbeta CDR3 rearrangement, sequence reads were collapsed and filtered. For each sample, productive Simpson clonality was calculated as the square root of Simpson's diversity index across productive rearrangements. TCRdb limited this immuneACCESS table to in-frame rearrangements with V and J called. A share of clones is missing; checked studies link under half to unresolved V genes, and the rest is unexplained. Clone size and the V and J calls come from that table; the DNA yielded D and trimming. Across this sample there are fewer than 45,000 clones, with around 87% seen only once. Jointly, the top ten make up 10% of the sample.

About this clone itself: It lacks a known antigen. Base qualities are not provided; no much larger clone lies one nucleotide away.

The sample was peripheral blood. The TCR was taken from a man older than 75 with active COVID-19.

DNA sequence: TGTGCCATCAGTGACATAGCGGGAGTCTCCTACGAGCAGTACTTC. Its protein reads: CAISDIAGVSYEQYF. This sequence uses TRBV10-3 and TRBJ2-7; 9 bases in the junction line up with TRBD2. Its CDR3 holds 15 amino acids, cysteine through phenylalanine. Just CDR3 DNA is preserved here, 45 bases in frame from base 1. The germline V gene provides CDR1 ENHRY and CDR2 SYGVKD. Germline trimming amounts to 3 bases on V and 0 bases on J, with 3 as the count of junction bases outside the gene matches.